A selection of T cell receptor beta chains follows, all from one sample in a study of cytomegalovirus exposure and HLA in healthy donors. Sequencing was performed with immunoSEQ multiplex PCR; in TCRdb, only in-frame clones are kept and a portion is missing. The table records around 120,000 clones, roughly four fifths of them present only once. The sequenced sample was PBMCs. The receptors derive from a middle-aged woman in good health and CMV-seropositive. Each CDR3 is given with its conserved first and last residue. A D gene is named only where the DNA matches it firmly. The size of a clone is reported for some rows only, either as once, few or many, or as a class for expanded clones.

v_call	d_call	j_call	clone_size	cdr3_aa	cdr3_nt
TRBV18	NA	TRBJ2-7	NA	CASSPGAARYEQYF	TGTGCCAGCTCACCAGGGGCGGCTCGCTACGAGCAGTACTTC
TRBV5-1	TRBD1	TRBJ2-7	NA	CASSLFPPLTGRTSYEQYF	TGCGCCAGCAGCTTGTTTCCCCCCTTGACAGGGAGAACCTCCTACGAGCAGTACTTC
TRBV7-3	TRBD2	TRBJ2-3	NA	CASSAQAGITDTQYF	TGTGCCAGCAGCGCACAAGCGGGAATCACAGATACGCAGTATTTT
TRBV28	NA	TRBJ1-1	NA	CASTVNTEAFF	TGTGCCTCCACGGTAAACACTGAAGCTTTCTTT
TRBV5-8	NA	TRBJ1-5	few	CASSFSWPQHF	TGTGCCAGCAGCTTCTCGTGGCCCCAGCATTTT
TRBV25-1	NA	TRBJ2-5	once	CASISGTLTETQYF	TGTGCCAGCATATCCGGGACACTTACGGAGACCCAGTACTTC
TRBV19	NA	TRBJ2-2	NA	CASSPDTNTGELFF	TGTGCCAGTAGTCCGGACACTAACACCGGGGAGCTGTTTTTT
TRBV11-3	TRBD2	TRBJ2-1	NA	CASSLGGLAGGDEQFF	TGTGCCAGCAGCTTAGGCGGACTAGCGGGAGGGGATGAGCAGTTCTTC
TRBV4-2	TRBD1	TRBJ1-5	NA	CASSQKGASNQPQHF	TGTGCCAGCAGCCAAAAGGGGGCTAGCAATCAGCCCCAGCATTTT
TRBV14	TRBD1	TRBJ2-7	NA	CASSQVTGVYYEQYF	TGTGCCAGCAGCCAAGTGACAGGGGTTTACTACGAGCAGTACTTC
TRBV9	TRBD1	TRBJ1-1	once	CASSGQGTLNTEAFF	TGTGCCAGCAGCGGACAGGGGACCTTGAACACTGAAGCTTTCTTT
TRBV28	TRBD2	TRBJ2-3	once	CASSPLGLAGSTDTQYF	TGTGCCAGCAGTCCGCTCGGACTAGCGGGAAGCACAGATACGCAGTATTTT
TRBV29-1	NA	TRBJ2-7	NA	CSVEDLSEQYF	TGCAGCGTTGAAGATCTCAGCGAGCAGTACTTC
TRBV6-6	TRBD1	TRBJ2-7	NA	CASSPYRGYEQYF	TGTGCCAGCAGTCCTTACAGGGGTTACGAGCAGTACTTC
TRBV4-1	NA	TRBJ1-2	few	CASSQDGRAYGYTF	TGCGCCAGCAGCCAAGACGGCAGGGCCTATGGCTACACCTTC
TRBV7-6	NA	TRBJ2-7	NA	CASSLGGGQGTGQQYF	TGTGCCAGCAGCTTAGGGGGGGGGCAGGGAACGGGCCAGCAGTACTTC
TRBV14	NA	TRBJ2-2	NA	CASSTYGELFF	TGTGCCAGCAGCACCTACGGGGAGCTGTTTTTT
TRBV30	NA	TRBJ1-5	NA	CAWSVTGSRNQPQHF	TGTGCCTGGAGCGTAACAGGGTCACGCAATCAGCCCCAGCATTTT
TRBV6-6	NA	TRBJ2-1	NA	CASSSQAANSYNEQFF	TGTGCCAGCAGTTCCCAAGCGGCAAACTCCTACAATGAGCAGTTCTTC
TRBV5-1	TRBD2	TRBJ2-3	NA	CASGLAGEGRDTQYF	TGCGCCAGCGGACTAGCGGGAGAAGGGCGAGATACGCAGTATTTT
TRBV9	TRBD1	TRBJ2-2	NA	CASSGRTGENTGELFF	TGTGCCAGCAGCGGCCGGACAGGGGAAAACACCGGGGAGCTGTTTTTT
TRBV9	NA	TRBJ1-3	NA	CASSGPAVPGGNTIYF	TGTGCCAGCAGCGGCCCGGCGGTTCCGGGTGGAAACACCATATATTTT
TRBV5-6	TRBD1	TRBJ2-7	NA	CASSLPTGGEQYF	TGTGCCAGCAGCCTTCCTACAGGGGGGGAGCAGTACTTC